What follows describes a single T cell receptor beta chain. TCRdb called the 5' RACE reads again in MiXCR, with one record for every CDR3 protein. The data show around 77,000 distinct CDR3 sequences, approximately 12% seen once. These data originate in a study of early T cells in non-severe SARS-CoV-2 infection. The CDR3 is 13 residues long. Germline lookup yields CDR1 SQVTM and CDR2 ANQGSEA. The V gene lost 5 bases and the J gene lost 2 bases, with 10 bases spanning the gap. This sequence joins TRBV29-1 and TRBJ1-3; D unresolved. The TCR comes from an adult who was a healthcare worker with PCR-confirmed SARS-CoV-2 infection or an uninfected control (not recorded which). The donor label of this sample is uncertain. The source material was whole blood, sampled at baseline. CDR3: CSVQDGTGNTIYF. The CDR3 DNA sequence: TGCAGCGTTCAGGACGGAACTGGAAACACCATATATTTT.